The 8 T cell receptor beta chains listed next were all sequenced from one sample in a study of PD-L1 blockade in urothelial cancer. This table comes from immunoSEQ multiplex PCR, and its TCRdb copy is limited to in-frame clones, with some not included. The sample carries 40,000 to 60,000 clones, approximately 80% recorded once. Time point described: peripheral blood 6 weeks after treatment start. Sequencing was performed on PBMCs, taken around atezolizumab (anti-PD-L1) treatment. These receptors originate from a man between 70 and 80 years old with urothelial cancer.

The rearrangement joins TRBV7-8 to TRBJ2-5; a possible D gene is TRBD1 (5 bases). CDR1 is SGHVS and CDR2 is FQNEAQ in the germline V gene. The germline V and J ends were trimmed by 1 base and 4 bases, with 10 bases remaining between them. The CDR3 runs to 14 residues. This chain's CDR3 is CASSLGTTGETQYF. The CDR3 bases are TGTGCCAGCAGCTTAGGGACAACCGGAGAGACCCAGTACTTC.

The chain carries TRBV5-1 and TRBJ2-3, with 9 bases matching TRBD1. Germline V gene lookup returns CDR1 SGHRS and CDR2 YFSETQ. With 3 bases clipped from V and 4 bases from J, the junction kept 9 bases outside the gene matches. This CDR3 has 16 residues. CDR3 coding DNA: TGCGCCAGCAGCTCCGAGGACACAGGGGGCCCAGATACGCAGTATTTT. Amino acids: CASSSEDTGGPDTQYF. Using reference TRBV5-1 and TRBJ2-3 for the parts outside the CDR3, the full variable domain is KAGVTQTPRYLIKTRGQQVTLSCSPISGHRSVSWYQQTPGQGLQFLFEYFSETQRNKGNFPGRFSGRQFSNSRSEMNVSTLELGDSALYLCASSSEDTGGPDTQYFGPGTRLTVL.

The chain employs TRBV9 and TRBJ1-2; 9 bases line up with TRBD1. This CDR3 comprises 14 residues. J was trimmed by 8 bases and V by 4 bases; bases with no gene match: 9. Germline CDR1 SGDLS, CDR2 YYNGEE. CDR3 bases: TGTGCCAGCAGCCCATTGGACAGGGGTGGCGGCTACACCTTC. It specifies CASSPLDRGGGYTF.

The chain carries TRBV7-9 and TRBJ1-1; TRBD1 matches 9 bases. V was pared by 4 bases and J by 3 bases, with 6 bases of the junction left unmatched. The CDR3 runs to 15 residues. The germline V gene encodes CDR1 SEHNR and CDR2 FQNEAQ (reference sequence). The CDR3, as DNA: TGTGCCAGCAGCTCCCCACAGGGGGCGTACACTGAAGCTTTCTTT. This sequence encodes CASSSPQGAYTEAFF.

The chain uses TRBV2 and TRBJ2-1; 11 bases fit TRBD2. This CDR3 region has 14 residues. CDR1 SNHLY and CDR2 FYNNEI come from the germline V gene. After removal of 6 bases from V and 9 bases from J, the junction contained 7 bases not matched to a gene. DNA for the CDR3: TGTGCCAGCAGGATACTAGCGGGAGTATCTGAGCAGTTCTTC. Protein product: CASRILAGVSEQFF.

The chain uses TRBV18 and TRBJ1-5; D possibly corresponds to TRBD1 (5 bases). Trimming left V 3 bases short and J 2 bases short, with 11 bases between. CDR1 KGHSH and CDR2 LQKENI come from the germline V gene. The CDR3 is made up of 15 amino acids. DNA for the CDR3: TGTGCCAGCTCACCGGGGCAGGGTGGCAATCAGCCCCAGCATTTT. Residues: CASSPGQGGNQPQHF. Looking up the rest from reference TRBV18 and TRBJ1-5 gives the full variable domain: NAGVMQNPRHLVRRRGQEARLRCSPMKGHSHVYWYRQLPEEGLKFMVYLQKENIIDESGMPKERFSAEFPKEGPSILRIQQVVRGDSAAYFCASSPGQGGNQPQHFGDGTRLSIL.

The CDR3 coding sequence is TGTGCCAGCAGTGAACCGGAGGCGGGAGGCACAGATACGCAGTATTTT. Its translation is CASSEPEAGGTDTQYF. This chain links TRBV2 with TRBJ2-3, with TRBD2 matching 7 bases. With 2 bases clipped from V and 1 base from J, the junction kept 6 bases outside the gene matches. CDR1 is SNHLY and CDR2 is FYNNEI in the germline V gene. The CDR3 spans 16 residues.

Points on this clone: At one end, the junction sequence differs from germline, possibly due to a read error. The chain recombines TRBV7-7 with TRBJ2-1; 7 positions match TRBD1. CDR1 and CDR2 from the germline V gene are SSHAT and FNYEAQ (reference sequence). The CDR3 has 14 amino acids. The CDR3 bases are TGTGCTAGCAGCTTTAGCCAGGGGGTAGGTGAGCAGTTCTTC. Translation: CASSFSQGVGEQFF. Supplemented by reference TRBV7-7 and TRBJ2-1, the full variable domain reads GAGVSQSPRYKVTKRGQDVTLRCDPISSHATLYWYQQALGQGPEFLTYFNYEAQPDKSGLPSDRFSAERPEGSISTLTIQRTEQRDSAMYRCASSFSQGVGEQFFGPGTRLTVL.